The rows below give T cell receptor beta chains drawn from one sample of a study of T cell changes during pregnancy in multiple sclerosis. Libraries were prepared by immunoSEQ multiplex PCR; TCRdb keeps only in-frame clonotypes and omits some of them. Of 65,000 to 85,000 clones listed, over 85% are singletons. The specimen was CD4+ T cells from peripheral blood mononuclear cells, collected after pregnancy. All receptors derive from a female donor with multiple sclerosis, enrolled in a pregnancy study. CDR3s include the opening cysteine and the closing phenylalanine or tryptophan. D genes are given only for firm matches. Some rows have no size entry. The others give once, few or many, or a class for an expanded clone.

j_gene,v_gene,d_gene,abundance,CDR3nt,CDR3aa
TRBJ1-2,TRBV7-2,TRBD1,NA,TGTGCCAGCAGCTTATTAACAGGGGCTAACTATGGCTACACCTTC,CASSLLTGANYGYTF
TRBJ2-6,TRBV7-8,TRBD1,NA,TGTGCCAGCAGCGCCTTTCCCGGGACAGGTTTCTCTGGGGCCAACGTCCTGACTTTC,CASSAFPGTGFSGANVLTF
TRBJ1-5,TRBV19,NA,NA,TGTGCCAGTAGTGTAACAGGGCAGGGCGGGAATCAGCCCCAGCATTTT,CASSVTGQGGNQPQHF
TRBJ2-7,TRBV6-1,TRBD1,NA,TGTGCCAGCAGTGTATACTCAGGGACAGCTAGAAATTACGAGCAGTACTTC,CASSVYSGTARNYEQYF
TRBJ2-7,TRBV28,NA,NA,TGTGCCAGCAGTTTTTCGGCAGGGCGAGAGCAGTACTTC,CASSFSAGREQYF
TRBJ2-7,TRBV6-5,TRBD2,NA,TGTGCCAGCAGTTACTCGACTAGCGGGAGTCCCTACGAGCAGTACTTC,CASSYSTSGSPYEQYF
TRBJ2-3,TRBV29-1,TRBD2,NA,TGCAGCGTTGGGACTAGCGGGAGGGCTGATACGCAGTATTTT,CSVGTSGRADTQYF
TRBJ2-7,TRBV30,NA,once,TGTGCCTGGATGTGGCAGGCGGGAGAGCAGTACTTC,CAWMWQAGEQYF
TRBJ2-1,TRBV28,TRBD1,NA,TGTGCCAGCAGTTCCAACTCAAGACAGGGTGGGGCCGACAATGAGCAGTTCTTC,CASSSNSRQGGADNEQFF
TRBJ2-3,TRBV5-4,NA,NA,TGTGCCAGCAGCTTGCTTCGTCGGGAGAATACGCAGTATTTT,CASSLLRRENTQYF
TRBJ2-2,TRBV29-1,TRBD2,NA,TGCAGCGTTGGGTTAGCGGGAAACACCGGGGAGCTGTTTTTT,CSVGLAGNTGELFF
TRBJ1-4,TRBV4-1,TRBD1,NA,TGCGCCAGCAGCGGTAATGACAGGGGTGAAAAACTGTTTTTT,CASSGNDRGEKLFF
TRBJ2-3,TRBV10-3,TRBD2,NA,TGTGCCATCAGTGGCCCCTCCGGGGGGGAGGGCCTGTCCGATACGCAGTATTTT,CAISGPSGGEGLSDTQYF
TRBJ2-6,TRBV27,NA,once,TGTGCCAGCAGTTCTCCAATGAGCTCTGGGGCCAACGTCCTGACTTTC,CASSSPMSSGANVLTF
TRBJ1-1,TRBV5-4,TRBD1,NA,TGTGCCAGCAGTTTAGGGACAGGGGAGTCCACTGAAGCTTTCTTT,CASSLGTGESTEAFF
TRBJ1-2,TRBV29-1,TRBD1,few,TGCAGCGTTGGGCCGGGACAGGGGGCGGATGGCTACACCTTC,CSVGPGQGADGYTF
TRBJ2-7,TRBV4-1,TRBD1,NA,TGCGCCAGCAGCCACCCGGGACAGGGTATTTACGAGCAGTACTTC,CASSHPGQGIYEQYF
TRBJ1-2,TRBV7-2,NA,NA,TGTGCCAGCAGCTTAGTTGGGACTCGGGGCTACACCTTC,CASSLVGTRGYTF
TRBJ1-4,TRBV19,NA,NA,TGTGCCAGTAGTATAACCGGACAGCATGAAAAACTGTTTTTT,CASSITGQHEKLFF
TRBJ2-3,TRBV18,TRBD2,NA,TGTGCCAGCTCACCGCTCAGTGGCGGGAGGACCACAGATACGCAGTATTTT,CASSPLSGGRTTDTQYF
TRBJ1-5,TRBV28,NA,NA,TGTGCCAGCAGGAAGACAGCAAATCAGCCCCAGCATTTT,CASRKTANQPQHF
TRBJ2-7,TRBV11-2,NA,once,TGTGCCAGCAGCTTGACCCAAACTAGTCCCACCGGGGAGCAGTACTTC,CASSLTQTSPTGEQYF
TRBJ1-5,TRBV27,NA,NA,TGTGCCAGCACTCCAACCGGGACACGAGATGAACAGCCCCAGCATTTT,CASTPTGTRDEQPQHF
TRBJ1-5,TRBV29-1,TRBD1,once,TGCAGCGTTTCTGACAGGGGCAATCAGCCCCAGCATTTT,CSVSDRGNQPQHF
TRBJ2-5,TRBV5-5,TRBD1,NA,TGTGCCAGCAACCACCAGGGGGTGGGGGAGACCCAGTACTTC,CASNHQGVGETQYF
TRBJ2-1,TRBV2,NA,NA,TGTGCCAGCCAGGGGCGGGCCAGCTCCTACAATGAGCAGTTCTTC,CASQGRASSYNEQFF
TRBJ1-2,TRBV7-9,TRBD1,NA,TGTGCCAGCAGCTTAGCAGACAGGGGAGGTGGCTACACCTTC,CASSLADRGGGYTF
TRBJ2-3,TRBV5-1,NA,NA,TGCGCCAGCAGCTTGGCCGGGGGATCCACAGATACGCAGTATTTT,CASSLAGGSTDTQYF
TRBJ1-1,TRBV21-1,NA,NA,TGTGCCAGCAGCAAAGACTCCGCTGAAAGGGGCCCGAACACTGAAGCTTTCTTT,CASSKDSAERGPNTEAFF